This is a list of T cell receptor beta chains from one sample in a study of T cell responses to AZD1222 COVID-19 vaccine. Assay: immunoSEQ multiplex PCR; the TCRdb copy retains only in-frame clones and omits some. The table records 160,000 or so clones, approximately 94% of them present only once. Sequencing was performed on peripheral blood, taken 28 days after the second AZD1222 dose. All receptors come from an adult who received the AZD1222 COVID-19 vaccine. The conserved cysteine and the conserved F or W are not part of the CDR3 here. Clone size is shown for a subset of rows, as once, few, many or a class of expanded clone.

>13|TRBV7-9|-
ASSPPGGDNQPQH
>11|TRBV7-9|-
ASGVVGGNTIY
>12|TRBV30|-
AWKGGPNTGELF
>13|TRBV2|-
ASSEALRGSPIQY
>12|TRBV3-1/TRBV3-2|-
ASSQEGLYTEAF
>13|TRBV7-6|once
ASSLGTTPPYEQY
>14|TRBV5-1|-
ASSLVGGGPTGELF
>14|TRBV7-2|-
ASSRGLAGVGYEQY
>16|TRBV5-5|-
ASSLGRGSGRTPDEQY
>11|TRBV18|-
ASSPGWESPLH
>10|TRBV12-3/TRBV12-4|-
ASSPLGLEQY
>10|TRBV4-2|-
ATPTEFGELF
>13|TRBV5-1|-
ASSLDQDMNTEAF
>12|TRBV30|-
AWSVGLAGETQY
>13|TRBV9|once
ASSLGITLTEKLF
>14|TRBV30|-
AWSQNPGTGTYEQY
>14|TRBV15|-
ATSRQGQGINTEAF
>15|TRBV2|-
ASSIRLAGGSSYEQY
>11|TRBV7-2|-
ASSPPGGQPQH
>13|TRBV7-6|-
ASSLGRGAGNTIY
>11|TRBV5-1|-
ASSPLFSSEQY
>13|TRBV7-8|-
ASSLVPSGGYGYT
>14|TRBV2|once
ASRVDRGPMNTEAF
>12|TRBV5-5|-
ASSLGQGSDTQY
>14|TRBV18|-
ASSKGQTIRNTEAF
>14|TRBV18|-
ASSPPGQGYTGELF
>13|TRBV2|-
ASRRRQGGPPGYT
>11|TRBV27|-
ASGRGGTGELF
>9|TRBV28|-
ASGHSGGYT
>14|TRBV7-9|-
ASSSNRLAGDNEQF
>13|TRBV5-4|once
ASSLGAGEFYEQY
>17|TRBV21-1|once
ASSNSRRLADLGTGELF
>14|TRBV24-1|-
ATSDSGLAPTGELF